This T cell receptor (beta chain) was found in a study of shared clonotypes between healthy human individuals. Study-wide results and limits: Rarefaction gave evidence that sorted-subset sequencing remained incomplete despite large depth. The sole specimen, blood, was sampled, and tissue repertoires likely differ.

Method: immunoSEQ multiplex PCR; TCRdb's copy keeps in-frame clones and lacks some. The sample lists over a million clones; roughly 75% were seen once. This CDR3 spans 17 amino acids. Trimming removed 0 bases at V and 1 base at J, with 11 bases between. The germline V gene has CDR1 SGHRS and CDR2 YFSETQ. Concerning this clone itself: No antigen is known for it.

The rearrangement joins TRBV5-1 to TRBJ1-6; D is possibly TRBD1 (5 bases). This sequence originates from a man younger than 30 in good health. Sequenced sample: memory CD4+ T cells sorted from blood. Noted subset: CD45RA-negative fraction. The CDR3 here is CASSLDRRESYNSPLHF. CDR3 sequence (DNA): TGCGCCAGCAGCTTGGACAGGAGGGAGTCCTATAATTCACCCCTCCACTTT.